This T cell receptor (beta chain) was obtained from a study of cytomegalovirus exposure and HLA in healthy donors. Study-wide points: A few chains linked to CMV were shown in vitro to be specific for CMV antigens.

The J segment lost 2 bases and the V segment lost 1 base, leaving 9 bases of the junction unmatched. The CDR3 consists of 17 residues. CDR1 is LGHNA and CDR2 is YSLEER in the germline V gene. On this clone itself: Its specificity is not known.

The PCR contained 60 Vbeta and 13 Jbeta primers. Measured with immunoSEQ multiplex PCR; TCRdb has only the in-frame clones, and not every one. Of roughly 160,000 clones in the sample, roughly 81% were seen once. The sequenced material came from PBMCs. The source of this sequence is a woman in her forties or fifties in good health and CMV-seronegative. The V call is TRBV4-3, the J call TRBJ2-3; 7 bases align to TRBD2. The CDR3 DNA reads as TGCGCCAGCAGCCAAGGCGCCCGAGCGGGGACCACAGATACGCAGTATTTT. It codes for CASSQGARAGTTDTQYF.